This passage covers 23 T cell receptor beta chains from one sample sequenced in a study of blood T cell repertoires in COVID-19. Profiled with immunoSEQ multiplex PCR; TCRdb holds only in-frame clones, not every one. In the table there are 100,000 to 150,000 clones, 78% of which are singletons. The specimen sequenced was peripheral blood. These receptors came from a man aged 70 or older with acute or convalescent COVID-19.

This chain uses TRBV6-1 with TRBJ2-5; TRBD1 agrees at 7 bases. Germline trimming cut 1 base from V and 2 bases from J; bases unmatched to any gene: 10. The germline V gene has CDR1 MNHNS and CDR2 SASEGT. The CDR3 spans 17 residues. The CDR3 region is CASSEVGGQSVQETQYF. The DNA of the CDR3 is TGTGCCAGCAGTGAAGTTGGGGGACAGAGCGTTCAAGAGACCCAGTACTTC.

The chain recombines TRBV21-1 with TRBJ1-5; whether TRBD1, the table's D call, matches the DNA was not checked. TRBV21-1 represents a pseudogene. The CDR3 contains 16 residues. CDR3 sequence: CASSTGQQISNQPQHF. CDR3 nucleotide sequence: TGTGCCAGCAGCACCGGACAACAGATAAGCAATCAGCCCCAGCATTTT.

The rearrangement links TRBV2 to TRBJ2-1; unclear D gene. The ends were cut back, 7 bases at V and 9 bases at J, with 13 bases in the middle. The germline V gene has CDR1 SNHLY and CDR2 FYNNEI. The length of the CDR3 is 12 residues. The CDR3 protein is CASNGNPGEQFF. CDR3 in DNA: TGTGCCAGCAATGGAAATCCAGGTGAGCAGTTCTTC.

This clone was found many times. The chain combines TRBV29-1 with TRBJ1-4, with TRBD1 identical over 11 bases. Germline CDR1 and CDR2: SQVTM and ANQGSEA. The V gene end was trimmed by 6 bases and the J gene end by 8 bases; junction bases not matched to a gene: 11. This CDR3 contains 15 residues. The CDR3 nucleotides read TGCAGCGTGGACGTAGCGGGGACAGGGGGAGAAAAACTGTTTTTT. Residues: CSVDVAGTGGEKLFF.

The chain joins TRBV6-2 or TRBV6-3 to TRBJ1-2; D not resolved. The CDR3 sequence is 12 residues long. Germline values: CDR1 MNHEY, CDR2 SVGEGT. Deletions cut 4 bases from V and 5 bases from J, with 8 bases between. CDR3 coding DNA: TGTGCCAGCAGTTTCGAGTCTTATGGCTACACCTTC. Its translation: CASSFESYGYTF.

V gene TRBV24-1 combines with J gene TRBJ1-2, with no clear D. With 8 bases removed from V and 0 bases from J, the gap between germline ends came to 12 bases. In germline, CDR1 is KGHDR, CDR2 SFDVKD. This CDR3 region has 14 residues. The CDR3 coding sequence is TGTGCCACCACCGAACCCACAGCTAACTATGGCTACACCTTC. This encodes CATTEPTANYGYTF.

CDR3 coding DNA: TGTGCCAGCTCACCACCGTCAGGGGATGGCTACACCTTC. Its translation is CASSPPSGDGYTF. The V gene is TRBV18, the J gene TRBJ1-2, with D perhaps matching TRBD1 (6 bases). Deletions cut 0 bases from V and 6 bases from J, with 8 bases between. CDR3 length: 13 residues. Germline V CDR1 and CDR2: KGHSH, LQKENI.

V and J are TRBV12-3 or TRBV12-4 and TRBJ2-7, with D uncertain. The CDR3 totals 13 residues. The V and J ends lost 7 bases and 5 bases respectively, with 15 bases between them. The CDR3 loop is CASNRDGLDEQYF. Written as DNA, the CDR3 is TGTGCCAGCAATCGTGACGGGTTAGACGAGCAGTACTTC.

Only a few counts were recorded for this clone. This chain connects TRBV5-1 to TRBJ2-3; 7 positions match TRBD1. Looked up from germline, CDR1 is SGHRS and CDR2 is YFSETQ. J lost 10 bases, V lost 0 bases, and 8 bases had no gene match. There are 14 residues in the CDR3. CDR3 in DNA: TGCGCCAGCAGCTTGGTAACAGGGGTCGATCCGCAGTATTTT. Translation gives CASSLVTGVDPQYF.

The V and J genes are TRBV7-2 and TRBJ2-7; a weak D match, TRBD1 (6 bases). CDR1 is SGHTA and CDR2 is FQGNSA in the germline V gene. Trimming pared 5 bases from V and 5 bases from J, leaving 22 bases between. The CDR3 covers 16 residues. CDR3 nucleotide sequence: TGTGCCAGCAGCAAGATCTCCGATACAGGGCTCCACGAGCAGTACTTC. It encodes CASSKISDTGLHEQYF.

The CDR3 region is CASSYPSGGQETQYF. The CDR3 DNA reads TGTGCCAGCAGTTACCCAAGCGGGGGCCAAGAGACCCAGTACTTC. The chain combines TRBV6-5 with TRBJ2-5; 8 bases align to TRBD2. Germline V lookup: CDR1 MNHEY, CDR2 SVGAGI. Trimming at V came to 2 bases and at J to 1 base, leaving 3 bases not matched to a gene. The CDR3 loop spans 15 amino acids.

J is TRBJ1-2 and V is TRBV18; D is unresolved. The CDR3 totals 12 residues. Looked up from germline, CDR1 is KGHSH and CDR2 is LQKENI. V shed 2 bases and J shed 8 bases, with 9 bases lying between them. CDR3 bases: TGTGCCAGCTCACCAACAGAAGAAGGCTACACCTTC. Translated, it gives CASSPTEEGYTF.

The genes are TRBV5-1 and TRBJ2-5; the D gene is possibly TRBD1 (6 bases). The CDR3 sequence is 13 residues long. Trimming shortened V by 4 bases and J by 4 bases, and 11 bases separated the two germline ends. CDR1 is SGHRS, CDR2 YFSETQ, per germline. The CDR3 spells CASSPQGIETQYF. DNA for the CDR3: TGCGCCAGCAGCCCACAGGGTATAGAGACCCAGTACTTC.

The chain uses TRBV7-2 and TRBJ1-1; TRBD1 agrees at 8 bases. Losses at the gene ends were 5 bases for V and 6 bases for J; bases not matched to a gene: 11. This CDR3 has 15 amino acids. From germline, CDR1 is SGHTA and CDR2 FQGNSA. The CDR3 DNA is TGTGCCAGCAGCCCAAGCCCGGACAGGGACCCTGAAGCTTTCTTT. This codes for CASSPSPDRDPEAFF.

This CDR3 is CASSILGTGGQYYSNQPQHF. The CDR3 DNA sequence: TGTGCCAGTAGTATATTAGGGACAGGGGGCCAATATTATAGCAATCAGCCCCAGCATTTT. This sequence joins TRBV19 and TRBJ1-5, with 12 bases lining up with TRBD1. From germline, CDR1 is LNHDA and CDR2 SQIVND (reference sequence). Trimming removed 2 bases from V and 0 bases from J; junction bases left unmatched: 11. The length of the CDR3 is 20 residues.

The chain employs TRBV30 and TRBJ2-3; 8 bases agree with TRBD2. The CDR3 runs to 13 residues. From germline, CDR1 is GTSNPN and CDR2 SVGIG (reference sequence). V shed 5 bases and J 3 bases; nucleotides not matched to a gene: 4. DNA for the CDR3: TGTGCCTGGGCGGGGGGCAGGACAGATACGCAGTATTTT. It yields the protein CAWAGGRTDTQYF.

In this sample, this clone turned up once. The rearrangement uses TRBV29-1 and TRBJ1-3; D may be TRBD1 (5 bases). Trimming pared 5 bases from V and 0 bases from J, leaving 17 bases between. Per the germline V gene, CDR1 is SQVTM and CDR2 is ANQGSEA. CDR3 length: 16 amino acids. This CDR3 reads CSVIPQAGPSGNTIYF. CDR3 DNA sequence: TGCAGCGTTATACCCCAGGCAGGGCCCTCTGGAAACACCATATATTTT.

In its sample, this clone was seen once. V is TRBV5-1 and J is TRBJ1-2, with a possible D match to TRBD1 (5 bases). Germline CDR1 and CDR2: SGHRS and YFSETQ. Trimming shortened V by 0 bases and J by 8 bases, and 11 bases separated the two germline ends. CDR3 size: 13 residues. The chain's CDR3 is CASSLEQGTGYTF. As DNA, the CDR3 is TGCGCCAGCAGCTTGGAGCAGGGTACCGGCTACACCTTC.

V gene TRBV6-5 combines with J gene TRBJ1-1; D gene ambiguous. The ends were cut back, 6 bases at V and 0 bases at J, with 11 bases in the middle. CDR1 and CDR2 (germline): MNHEY, SVGAGI. The CDR3 is 14 amino acids. DNA of the CDR3: TGTGCCAGCAGACAAACGGGAATGAACACTGAAGCTTTCTTT. It codes for CASRQTGMNTEAFF.

The genes are TRBV2 and TRBJ2-5, with D perhaps matching TRBD2 (6 bases). V lost 3 bases and J 3 bases, leaving 11 bases between the germline ends. Germline CDR1 reads SNHLY; CDR2 reads FYNNEI. The CDR3 is 14 residues long. CDR3 sequence (DNA): TGTGCCAGCAGTGACCCGGGACTCGAAGAGACCCAGTACTTC. This translates into CASSDPGLEETQYF.

In this sample, this clone turned up once. The genes are TRBV5-1 and TRBJ1-6; D is unclear. V lost 1 base to trimming and J lost 5 bases, with 13 bases between them. The germline CDR1 and CDR2 sequences are SGHRS and YFSETQ. This CDR3 comprises 16 residues. CDR3 sequence reads: CASSLLAQKDNSPLHF. The DNA of the CDR3 is TGCGCCAGCAGCTTGCTAGCCCAGAAAGATAATTCACCCCTCCACTTT.

The genes are TRBV7-2 and TRBJ1-1; D uncertain. The V gene's germline CDR1 is SGHTA and CDR2 FQGNSA. V was shortened by 3 bases and J by 4 bases, with 12 bases between the two germline ends. The CDR3 loop spans 14 amino acids. Written as DNA, the CDR3 is TGTGCCAGCAGCTTCCTAGGACTCCCCACTGAAGCTTTCTTT. It yields the protein CASSFLGLPTEAFF.

The V gene is TRBV18, the J gene TRBJ2-7; TRBD1 matches at 8 bases. With V trimmed by 3 bases and J by 4 bases, 8 bases remained unmatched. The CDR3 spans 15 residues. CDR1 is KGHSH, CDR2 LQKENI, per germline. CDR3 region: CASSPMAGQGYEQYF. The CDR3 DNA reads as TGTGCCAGCTCACCCATGGCAGGACAGGGTTACGAGCAGTACTTC.